Each of the 30 T cell receptor beta chains below was sequenced from the same sample in a study of cytotoxic CD8 clonotypes in ibrutinib-treated CLL. Repertoires were generated with immunoSEQ multiplex PCR, while TCRdb's copy carries only in-frame clones and drops some. This sample has some 130,000 clones, with 70% to 90% found just once. The material sequenced was PBMCs, taken after 24 months of ibrutinib treatment. Source of these receptors: a human donor with chronic lymphocytic leukemia.

V usage is TRBV18 and J usage is TRBJ1-1, with 9 nucleotides matching TRBD1. Germline V gene lookup returns CDR1 KGHSH and CDR2 LQKENI. V gave up 3 bases and J gave up 4 bases; unmatched junction bases: 3. This CDR3 is built from 14 residues. Here the CDR3 reads CASSPETGGTEAFF. DNA of the CDR3: TGTGCCAGCTCACCGGAGACAGGGGGCACTGAAGCTTTCTTT.

V usage is TRBV28 and J usage is TRBJ1-3; the match to TRBD1 covers 9 bases. The V segment lost 3 bases and the J segment 4 bases; nucleotides outside the gene matches: 4. Germline CDR1 reads MDHEN; CDR2 reads SYDVKM. The CDR3 spans 15 residues. CDR3 in amino acids: CASSLTGQGGNTIYF. In DNA, the CDR3 is TGTGCCAGCAGTTTGACTGGACAGGGGGGAAACACCATATATTTT.

This clone occurred once. The genes are TRBV5-5 and TRBJ2-7; TRBD1 agrees at 8 bases. The CDR3 contains 18 residues. V was clipped by 1 base and J by 5 bases; unmatched bases: 17. Germline V lookup: CDR1 SGHKS, CDR2 YYEKEE (reference sequence). CDR3 DNA: TGTGCCAGCAGCTTGCAATCCACCGGGACAGGTTACGTTCACGAGCAGTACTTC. This gives the protein CASSLQSTGTGYVHEQYF.

The chain has TRBV7-5 and TRBJ2-7; the table's TRBD2 call for D was not verified on the DNA. TRBV7-5 is a pseudogene segment. CDR3 length equals 17 residues. CDR3 in DNA: TGTGTCAGAAGCTTAGGAGTTACTAGCGGGGTCGTTGAGGAGCAGTACTTC. It yields the protein CVRSLGVTSGVVEEQYF.

The chain carries TRBV9 and TRBJ2-3; the match to TRBD1 covers 10 bases. Germline V gene data show CDR1 as SGDLS and CDR2 as YYNGEE. The CDR3 spans 14 residues. Losses at the gene ends were 2 bases for V and 3 bases for J; bases not matched to a gene: 0. In DNA form, the CDR3 reads TGTGCCAGCAGCGTGGACAGGGGGACAGATACGCAGTATTTT. Protein sequence: CASSVDRGTDTQYF.

The V call is TRBV21-1, the J call TRBJ2-7. TRBV21-1 counts as a pseudogene. The CDR3 has 17 residues. The CDR3 nucleotides are TGTGCCAGCAGCAAGGGATTCCCCTCCCAAGGGGGGTCCGAGCAGTACTTC. The encoded protein is CASSKGFPSQGGSEQYF.

V and J are TRBV19 and TRBJ2-4; 9 nucleotides agree with TRBD1. Trimming cost V 6 bases and J 0 bases; bases outside gene matches: 9. This CDR3 comprises 17 residues. Looked up from germline, CDR1 is LNHDA and CDR2 is SQIVND (reference sequence). CDR3 nucleotides: TGTGCCAGTAGGGCGGGACAGGGATATTTAGCCAAAAACATTCAGTACTTC. Translating gives CASRAGQGYLAKNIQYF.

This sequence joins TRBV28 and TRBJ2-5, with 12 nucleotides matching TRBD2. V lost 6 bases and J lost 4; bases outside the gene matches: 15. From germline, CDR1 is MDHEN and CDR2 SYDVKM. The CDR3 extends over 18 amino acids. CDR3 nucleotides: TGTGCCAGCAGAGTATCCGGGGCTAGCGGGGGGGCCGGAGAGACCCAGTACTTC. Translated: CASRVSGASGGAGETQYF.

The count of this clone is one. The chain recombines TRBV6-6 with TRBJ2-5; D possibly uses TRBD1 or TRBD2 (5 bases each). Germline V gene lookup returns CDR1 MNHNY and CDR2 SVGAGI (reference sequence). This CDR3 contains 14 residues. V was shortened by 2 bases and J by 1 base, with 8 bases between the two germline ends. The CDR3 sequence is CASSYGGPQETQYF. CDR3 coding DNA: TGTGCCAGCAGTTACGGGGGACCCCAAGAGACCCAGTACTTC.

This chain links TRBV5-1 with TRBJ2-2, with TRBD1 identical over 7 bases. With 5 bases clipped from V and 4 bases from J, the junction kept 8 bases outside the gene matches. CDR3 length: 15 residues. Germline values: CDR1 SGHRS, CDR2 YFSETQ. Written as DNA, the CDR3 is TGCGCCAGCAGTTCCGGACAGGCCGCCACCGGGGAGCTGTTTTTT. Protein product: CASSSGQAATGELFF.

This clone was observed a few times. The chain employs TRBV27 and TRBJ2-7, with D uncertain. CDR1 and CDR2 from the germline V gene are MNHEY and SMNVEV (reference sequence). This CDR3 comprises 12 residues. Deletions cut 5 bases from V and 0 bases from J, with 5 bases between. This chain's CDR3 is CASSPNSYEQYF. CDR3 bases: TGTGCCAGCAGTCCCAACTCCTACGAGCAGTACTTC.

The sample holds a few counts of this clone. The chain carries TRBV4-2 and TRBJ2-6; the D is unclear. Germline V gene lookup returns CDR1 LGHNA and CDR2 YNFKEQ. Trimming left V 4 bases short and J 0 bases short, with 10 bases between. The CDR3 is 16 residues long. The CDR3 loop reads CASSLLVGSGANVLTF. DNA of the CDR3: TGTGCCAGCAGCCTACTTGTGGGCTCTGGGGCCAACGTCCTGACTTTC.

V is TRBV19 and J is TRBJ2-1; 13 bases agree with TRBD2. Looked up from germline, CDR1 is LNHDA and CDR2 is SQIVND (reference sequence). The CDR3 is made up of 16 amino acids. With 5 bases clipped from V and 8 bases from J, the junction kept 9 bases outside the gene matches. CDR3 nucleotide sequence: TGTGCCAGTAGTTCAAGGACTAGCGGGAGTGTGGATGAGCAGTTCTTC. Translating gives CASSSRTSGSVDEQFF. The full variable domain, its missing parts supplied by reference TRBV19 and TRBJ2-1, is DGGITQSPKYLFRKEGQNVTLSCEQNLNHDAMYWYRQDPGQGLRLIYYSQIVNDFQKGDIAEGYSVSREKKESFPLTVTSAQKNPTAFYLCASSSRTSGSVDEQFFGPGTRLTVL.

The DNA of the CDR3 is TGCGCCAGCAGCCAAGAGGTAGGGTTTGAGGACGAGCAGTACTTC. Amino acid sequence: CASSQEVGFEDEQYF. This rearrangement joins TRBV4-1 to TRBJ2-7; D gene unclear. The CDR3 extends over 15 amino acids. CDR1 and CDR2 (germline): MGHRA, YSYEKL. Trimming shortened V by 0 bases and J by 5 bases, and 14 bases separated the two germline ends.

This clone was observed once. The gene calls are TRBV9 and TRBJ2-1; the D gene is possibly TRBD2 (5 bases). Germline assignment: CDR1 SGDLS and CDR2 YYNGEE. This CDR3 region has 14 residues. Trimming took 5 bases from V and 6 from J, leaving 15 bases between them. CDR3 protein: CASSYGLSVNEQFF. As DNA, the CDR3 is TGTGCCAGCAGTTACGGACTCTCAGTCAATGAGCAGTTCTTC.

In this sample, this clone turned up once. This chain joins TRBV10-3 and TRBJ2-1, with 8 positions matching TRBD1. Trimming cost V 6 bases and J 2 bases; bases outside gene matches: 3. The germline gives CDR1 ENHRY, CDR2 SYGVKD. The CDR3 extends over 14 amino acids. The CDR3 nucleotides are TGTGCCATCAGGGACAGGGATCCCTACAATGAGCAGTTCTTC. Amino acid sequence: CAIRDRDPYNEQFF.

The chain combines TRBV19 with TRBJ2-1, with TRBD2 identical over 7 bases. The V segment lost 6 bases and the J segment 0 bases; nucleotides outside the gene matches: 5. The CDR3 extends over 15 amino acids. The germline gives CDR1 LNHDA, CDR2 SQIVND (reference sequence). The CDR3 DNA is TGTGCCAGTAGACTGGGAGGGGCCTCCTACAATGAGCAGTTCTTC. Translated: CASRLGGASYNEQFF.

This clone was counted once. This chain joins TRBV6-1 and TRBJ2-7; D is possibly TRBD1 (6 bases). V was shortened by 3 bases and J by 1 base, with 22 bases between the two germline ends. Germline V gene data show CDR1 as MNHNS and CDR2 as SASEGT. The CDR3 is 18 residues long. The CDR3 nucleotides are TGTGCCAGCAGTGACCCCCTGGGCCGAGGACAGATTTCCTACGAGCAGTACTTC. Translated, it gives CASSDPLGRGQISYEQYF.

The chain uses TRBV6-1 and TRBJ1-1; 8 bases map to TRBD1. The V segment lost 6 bases and the J segment 0 bases; nucleotides outside the gene matches: 6. Germline V CDR1 and CDR2: MNHNS, SASEGT. The CDR3 totals 15 residues. The CDR3 DNA reads TGTGCCAGCAGACGGACAGGGAATATGAACACTGAAGCTTTCTTT. It yields the protein CASRRTGNMNTEAFF.

The rearrangement joins TRBV4-2 to TRBJ2-3; TRBD2 might be the D (5 bases). The CDR3 covers 15 residues. Germline CDR1 and CDR2: LGHNA and YNFKEQ. V was pared by 5 bases and J by 2 bases, with 14 bases between. Here the CDR3 reads CASSEKGVSTDTQYF. The CDR3 nucleotides are TGTGCCAGCAGCGAAAAGGGAGTTTCCACAGATACGCAGTATTTT.

On this clone itself: Other DNA sequences of this sample code for an identical CDR3. The chain joins TRBV13 to TRBJ1-1; D gene unclear. Germline CDR1 is PRHDT and CDR2 is FYEKMQ (reference sequence). Trimming cost V 0 bases and J 1 base, with 6 bases left between them. The CDR3 consists of 14 residues. The CDR3 protein is CASSLGGQNTEAFF. In DNA, the CDR3 is TGTGCCAGCAGCTTAGGTGGCCAGAACACTGAAGCTTTCTTT.

This clone was seen a few times. The gene calls are TRBV6-4 and TRBJ2-1, with TRBD1 matching over 9 bases. With 6 bases clipped from V and 6 bases from J, the junction kept 6 bases outside the gene matches. The CDR3 is 14 residues long. Germline CDR1 and CDR2: MRHNA and SNTAGT. The CDR3 coding sequence is TGTGCCAGCAGCTTGGGACAGGGTCGCAATGAGCAGTTCTTC. It translates to CASSLGQGRNEQFF.

The chain employs TRBV27 and TRBJ2-1, with D uncertain. Germline assignment: CDR1 MNHEY and CDR2 SMNVEV (reference sequence). Trimming stripped 5 bases from V and 0 bases from J, with 8 bases between. The CDR3 totals 14 residues. The CDR3 nucleotides read TGTGCCAGCAGTGCCCGAAACTCCTACAATGAGCAGTTCTTC. Encoded protein: CASSARNSYNEQFF.

The chain couples TRBV7-2 to TRBJ2-7, with 11 bases aligning to TRBD2. V lost 1 base and J lost 5; bases outside the gene matches: 10. Germline-derived CDR1 and CDR2 are SGHTA and FQGNSA. This CDR3 region has 17 residues. This CDR3 reads CASSLDTLAGGFNEQYF. Written as DNA, the CDR3 is TGTGCCAGCAGCTTAGATACGCTAGCGGGGGGATTCAACGAGCAGTACTTC.

The chain is built from TRBV28 and TRBJ2-2; the D gene is possibly TRBD2 (6 bases). V lost 7 bases, J lost 1 base, and 19 bases lay in between. The CDR3 runs 17 residues. Germline V lookup: CDR1 MDHEN, CDR2 SYDVKM. This chain's CDR3 is CASTLSAGFGNTGELFF. The CDR3, as DNA: TGTGCCAGCACCCTATCTGCGGGGTTTGGGAACACCGGGGAGCTGTTTTTT.

The chain carries TRBV7-2 and TRBJ2-7; TRBD1 matches at 9 bases. Per germline, CDR1 SGHTA and CDR2 FQGNSA. The CDR3 is 13 amino acids. Trimming cost V 5 bases and J 4 bases; bases outside gene matches: 3. CDR3 region: CASSQQGAYEQYF. The CDR3 DNA reads as TGTGCCAGCAGCCAACAGGGGGCGTACGAGCAGTACTTC.

This sequence joins TRBV4-3 and TRBJ1-1; D call uncertain. CDR1 and CDR2 from the germline V gene are LGHNA and YSLEER. The CDR3 is 14 amino acids. V gave up 0 bases and J gave up 11 bases, with 16 bases separating them. CDR3 residues: CASSQEGVASKAFF. CDR3 coding DNA: TGCGCCAGCAGCCAAGAAGGAGTGGCCAGCAAGGCTTTCTTT.

This clone was seen a single time. This rearrangement joins TRBV7-2 to TRBJ2-7; 7 nucleotides match TRBD1. Germline CDR1 is SGHTA and CDR2 is FQGNSA. Trimming cost V 5 bases and J 3 bases; bases outside gene matches: 13. This CDR3 contains 16 residues. CDR3 sequence reads: CASSPLTGILDYEQYF. Here the CDR3 DNA reads TGTGCCAGCAGCCCCTTGACAGGGATCTTGGACTACGAGCAGTACTTC.

In this sample, this clone turned up once. The chain employs TRBV11-2 and TRBJ1-2; a weak D match, TRBD1 (5 bases). The germline CDR1 and CDR2 sequences are SGHAT and FQNNGV. Trimming shortened V by 6 bases and J by 2 bases, and 10 bases separated the two germline ends. The CDR3 extends over 13 amino acids. The CDR3: CASSTGLNYGYTF. The CDR3 DNA follows: TGTGCCAGCAGTACAGGACTGAACTATGGCTACACCTTC.

The gene calls are TRBV7-2 and TRBJ2-3; D call uncertain. The CDR3 runs 17 residues. With 1 base removed from V and 6 bases from J, the gap between germline ends came to 20 bases. Germline CDR1 and CDR2: SGHTA and FQGNSA. CDR3 DNA: TGTGCCAGCAGCTTAGGGTCCCATTCCGCCCCCCCCGATACGCAGTATTTT. The encoded protein is CASSLGSHSAPPDTQYF. The variable domain in full, completed from reference TRBV7-2 and TRBJ2-3, reads GAGVSQSPSNKVTEKGKDVELRCDPISGHTALYWYRQSLGQGLEFLIYFQGNSAPDKSGLPSDRFSAERTGGSVSTLTIQRTQQEDSAVYLCASSLGSHSAPPDTQYFGPGTRLTVL.